One TCR beta chain is described in this entry. The source of the sample is a study of blood T cell repertoires in COVID-19. Germline V CDR1 and CDR2: MGHRA, YSYEKL. This CDR3 has 15 amino acids. With 1 base removed from V and 4 bases from J, the gap between germline ends came to 8 bases. Clones were read by immunoSEQ multiplex PCR, and TCRdb kept only the in-frame ones, dropping some. The table includes around 350,000 clones, around 84% detected once. Sequencing input: peripheral blood. The V gene is TRBV4-1, the J gene TRBJ1-6, with D perhaps matching TRBD1 (5 bases). The clonotype originates from a human donor in a cohort sampled during active COVID-19. CDR3 in DNA: TGCGCCAGCAGCCAAGGACAGTTATATAATTCACCCCTCCACTTT. Translating gives CASSQGQLYNSPLHF.